One and the same sample provided the 9 T cell receptor beta chains below, sequenced in a study of blood T cells in healthy people across ages. Together with a sample-barcoded 5' primer, a J-beta primer mix was included in a second PCR lasting about 6 to 11 cycles. One entry per CDR3 protein results from TCRdb running MiXCR on the 5' RACE reads. Altogether a few hundred thousand distinct CDR3 sequences are present, around 29% being singletons, with the ten largest covering approximately 28%. The sequenced sample consisted of blood. Receptor source: a woman in her sixties or seventies in good health.

This clonotype has a handful of counts. The J gene is TRBJ1-3, the V gene TRBV28; D possibly corresponds to TRBD1 (6 bases). This CDR3 has 15 amino acids. Trimming stripped 8 bases from V and 0 bases from J, with 14 bases between. The germline V gene has CDR1 MDHEN and CDR2 SYDVKM. The CDR3 DNA reads as TGTGCCAGCCGGAGTGTGGGACACTCTGGAAACACCATATATTTT. Protein: CASRSVGHSGNTIYF.

This clonotype was observed a few times. V usage is TRBV2 and J usage is TRBJ2-1, with D possibly TRBD2 on 6 matching bases. This CDR3 is 15 amino acids long. CDR1 SNHLY and CDR2 FYNNEI come from the germline V gene. V was shortened by 5 bases and J by 0 bases, with 11 bases between the two germline ends. CDR3 bases: TGTGCCAGCAGTATTGGGAGGAGCTCCTACAATGAGCAGTTCTTC. As protein: CASSIGRSSYNEQFF.

This clonotype was counted only a few times. This chain connects TRBV7-2 to TRBJ2-5; TRBD2 agrees at 10 bases. This CDR3 contains 15 residues. Germline trimming cut 3 bases from V and 5 bases from J; bases unmatched to any gene: 6. The germline CDR1 and CDR2 sequences are SGHTA and FQGNSA. Written as DNA, the CDR3 is TGTGCCAGCAGCTTGGCTAGCGGGAGTCGTGAGACCCAGTACTTC. Amino acid sequence: CASSLASGSRETQYF.

V and J are TRBV29-1 and TRBJ1-6; TRBD1 is a possible D gene (5 bases). This CDR3 spans 13 amino acids. The V end was cut by 4 bases, the J end by 9 bases, with 13 bases between. The germline V gene encodes CDR1 SQVTM and CDR2 ANQGSEA. CDR3 amino acids: CSVGVGVGSPLHF. The CDR3 DNA reads TGCAGCGTTGGGGTAGGGGTCGGTTCACCCCTCCACTTT. Full variable domain (missing parts from reference TRBV29-1 and TRBJ1-6): SAVISQKPSRDICQRGTSLTIQCQVDSQVTMMFWYRQQPGQSLTLIATANQGSEATYESGFVIDKFPISRPNLTFSTLTVSNMSPEDSSIYLCSVGVGVGSPLHFGNGTRLTVT.

The chain combines TRBV5-1 with TRBJ2-3; weak D call: TRBD2 (5 bases). The CDR3 contains 13 residues. Trimming left V 4 bases short and J 4 bases short, with 10 bases between. Germline V CDR1 and CDR2: SGHRS, YFSETQ. The CDR3 loop is CASSPGMADTQYF. The CDR3 DNA reads TGCGCCAGCAGCCCGGGAATGGCAGATACGCAGTATTTT.

The chain joins TRBV29-1 to TRBJ2-1, with 9 bases that match TRBD1. The CDR3 contains 13 residues. With 6 bases clipped from V and 7 bases from J, the junction kept 7 bases outside the gene matches. The germline V gene encodes CDR1 SQVTM and CDR2 ANQGSEA. CDR3: CSVDGTGRNEQFF. CDR3 bases: TGCAGCGTGGACGGGACAGGGAGGAATGAGCAGTTCTTC.

This clonotype was found many times. The chain is built from TRBV5-1 and TRBJ2-1; D is unclear. This CDR3 is built from 12 residues. The V end lost 2 bases, the J end lost 9 bases, and 9 bases lay between the germline ends. CDR1 and CDR2 (germline): SGHRS, YFSETQ. DNA of the CDR3: TGCGCCAGCAGCTTCGGAGTCGGTGAGCAGTTCTTC. Translating it yields CASSFGVGEQFF.

The rearrangement uses TRBV20-1 and TRBJ2-7; 13 bases line up with TRBD2. The CDR3 spans 16 residues. V was clipped by 3 bases and J by 2 bases; unmatched bases: 7. CDR1 and CDR2 from the germline V gene are DFQATT and SNEGSKA (reference sequence). The CDR3 loop reads CSARPTSGRTTYEQYF. The CDR3 DNA sequence: TGCAGTGCTAGGCCGACTAGCGGGAGGACCACCTACGAGCAGTACTTC.

This clonotype appeared a few times. The chain couples TRBV28 to TRBJ2-1; perhaps TRBD1 as D (5 bases). The CDR3 totals 12 residues. Germline V lookup: CDR1 MDHEN, CDR2 SYDVKM. Between the trimmed V and J ends, which lost 10 bases and 3 bases, there was a span of 10 bases. The chain's CDR3 is CATGDSYNEQFF. CDR3 nucleotide sequence: TGTGCCACCGGTGACAGCTACAATGAGCAGTTCTTC.